This entry is about one T cell receptor (beta chain). TCRdb redid the calling of the reads with MiXCR, one entry per CDR3 protein. The sample holds more than 250,000 distinct CDR3 sequences, roughly 15% seen once. The record originates from a study of T cell repertoires in cytomegalovirus infection. The CDR3 sequence is 18 residues long. In germline, CDR1 is SGHRS, CDR2 YFSETQ. Between the trimmed V and J ends, which lost 1 base and 0 bases, there was a span of 19 bases. The source of this sequence is a human donor in good health (CMV status not recorded). Some clones in this sample may be carry-over from other donors' samples. Sequencing input: PBMCs. The chain has TRBV5-1 and TRBJ1-2; D remains ambiguous. The DNA for the CDR3 is TGCGCCAGCAGCTTGCGGCCCAGGACCATCCGAGCTAACTATGGCTACACCTTC. It specifies CASSLRPRTIRANYGYTF.